The 20 T cell receptor beta chains listed next were all sequenced from one sample in a study of blood T cells in healthy people across ages. The use of a sample-barcoded 5' primer and a J-beta primer mix characterized a second PCR of about 7 to 12 cycles. MiXCR was run by TCRdb on the 5' RACE reads, yielding one entry per CDR3 protein. The top ten hold over 10% of the sample, which has approximately 900,000 distinct CDR3 sequences, around 48% seen once. The sequenced sample was blood. These receptors all stem from a man aged 30 to 45 in good health.

Only one count was recorded for this clonotype. The junction departs from the called germline gene at one end, perhaps through a read error. The chain couples TRBV4-3 to TRBJ2-1; D is unresolved. The V gene's germline CDR1 is LGHNA and CDR2 YSLEER. The CDR3 runs to 16 residues. CDR3 amino acids: CASSQDRRLAYNEQFF. CDR3 sequence (DNA): TGCGCCAGCAGCCAAGATCGGAGACTCGCCTACAACGAGCAGTTCTTC.

The chain is built from TRBV4-3 and TRBJ2-7; 7 nucleotides align to TRBD1. Germline CDR1 is LGHNA and CDR2 is YSLEER. This CDR3 is 15 amino acids long. V gave up 0 bases and J gave up 1 base; unmatched junction bases: 3. CDR3 amino acids: CASSQDLDRSYEQYF. CDR3 sequence (DNA): TGCGCCAGCAGCCAAGATTTGGACAGGTCCTACGAGCAGTACTTC.

This chain joins TRBV7-2 and TRBJ1-5; D is uncertain. CDR1 is SGHTA and CDR2 is FQGNSA in the germline V gene. The CDR3 consists of 15 residues. V lost 5 bases and J 0 bases, leaving 11 bases between the germline ends. This CDR3 reads CASSQDQVSNQPQHF. The CDR3 DNA sequence: TGTGCCAGCAGCCAGGATCAAGTTAGCAATCAGCCCCAGCATTTT.

The genes are TRBV28 and TRBJ1-5, with a tentative D call TRBD1 (6 bases). This CDR3 region has 15 residues. V was shortened by 1 base and J by 5 bases, with 12 bases between the two germline ends. The germline V gene has CDR1 MDHEN and CDR2 SYDVKM. The CDR3 here is CASSLLQGGDQPQHF. The DNA of the CDR3 is TGTGCCAGCAGTTTATTACAGGGAGGTGATCAGCCCCAGCATTTT.

This clonotype was picked up a small number of times. CDR3: CASSSGTGLGTQYF. DNA of the CDR3: TGTGCCAGCAGCTCCGGGACAGGCCTGGGGACCCAGTACTTC. This chain links TRBV6-5 with TRBJ2-5, with 8 bases matching TRBD1. Germline loops: CDR1 MNHEY, CDR2 SVGAGI. The CDR3 runs 14 residues. V lost 6 bases, J lost 7 bases, and 10 bases stayed unmatched.

The V gene is TRBV5-1, the J gene TRBJ2-3; TRBD2 matches at 11 bases. In germline, CDR1 is SGHRS, CDR2 YFSETQ. This CDR3 has 16 residues. The trim removed 0 bases at V and 4 bases at J, leaving 4 bases unmatched. The DNA for the CDR3 is TGCGCCAGCAGCTTGGCCCGGACTAGCGGGTCAGATACGCAGTATTTT. This encodes CASSLARTSGSDTQYF.

The rearrangement joins TRBV12-3 or TRBV12-4 to TRBJ2-4; 8 bases agree with TRBD1. The J segment lost 6 bases and the V segment lost 3 bases, leaving 7 bases of the junction unmatched. This CDR3 has 15 amino acids. This CDR3 reads CASSFGDRGPNIQYF. The CDR3 nucleotides read TGTGCCAGCAGTTTCGGCGACAGGGGACCAAACATTCAGTACTTC.

Only a few counts were recorded for this clonotype. The chain joins TRBV7-2 to TRBJ1-2, with 10 bases identical to TRBD1. Germline CDR1 and CDR2: SGHTA and FQGNSA. The trim removed 5 bases at V and 0 bases at J, leaving 12 bases unmatched. The CDR3 has 18 amino acids. The CDR3 nucleotides are TGTGCCAGCAGCGTCGCCGGGACAGGGGTAGTAGCTAACTATGGCTACACCTTC. It specifies CASSVAGTGVVANYGYTF.

This chain connects TRBV6-2 or TRBV6-3 to TRBJ1-2; D is uncertain. From germline, CDR1 is MNHEY and CDR2 SVGEGT. The V gene lost 5 bases and the J gene lost 3 bases, with 13 bases spanning the gap. The CDR3 extends over 14 amino acids. The chain's CDR3 is CASSRTTIDYGYTF. The CDR3 nucleotides are TGTGCCAGCAGTCGGACCACGATCGACTATGGCTACACCTTC.

This clonotype has just one count. This chain links TRBV20-1 with TRBJ1-4, with D maybe TRBD1 (6 bases). The CDR3 contains 11 residues. V lost 6 bases and J lost 7, with 9 bases in between. Looked up from germline, CDR1 is DFQATT and CDR2 is SNEGSKA (reference sequence). The CDR3 is CSAGGAEKLFF. As DNA, the CDR3 is TGCAGTGCGGGGGGGGCTGAAAAACTGTTTTTT.

This clonotype showed up just a few times. This chain joins TRBV20-1 and TRBJ2-1; TRBD2 might be the D (5 bases). Germline V gene sequence: CDR1 DFQATT, CDR2 SNEGSKA (reference sequence). Trimming pared 4 bases from V and 3 bases from J, leaving 10 bases between. This CDR3 is built from 13 residues. The CDR3 DNA sequence: TGCAGTGCTATACTAGGCGTCTACAATGAGCAGTTCTTC. Translating it yields CSAILGVYNEQFF.

The chain joins TRBV12-3 or TRBV12-4 to TRBJ1-6, with D perhaps TRBD1 (5 bases). V was shortened by 5 bases and J by 11 bases, with 13 bases between the two germline ends. The CDR3 is 13 residues long. CDR3 residues: CASSALTVPPLHF. The CDR3, as DNA: TGTGCCAGCAGTGCCCTGACAGTTCCACCCCTCCACTTT.

V and J are TRBV4-1 and TRBJ1-1; D not resolved. This CDR3 is built from 14 residues. Germline V gene data show CDR1 as MGHRA and CDR2 as YSYEKL. V shed 6 bases and J shed 2 bases, with 13 bases lying between them. Written as DNA, the CDR3 is TGCGCCAGCAGTCCAAACCGGGGTAACACTGAAGCTTTCTTT. This encodes CASSPNRGNTEAFF.

This clonotype was seen a single time. The rearrangement joins TRBV13 to TRBJ2-7; 11 nucleotides line up with TRBD1. Trimming at V came to 5 bases and at J to 4 bases, leaving 13 bases not matched to a gene. The CDR3 totals 17 residues. The germline V gene encodes CDR1 PRHDT and CDR2 FYEKMQ (reference sequence). CDR3 in amino acids: CASSPPPGQGGTYEQYF. CDR3 coding DNA: TGTGCCAGCAGCCCCCCCCCGGGACAGGGGGGGACTTACGAGCAGTACTTC.

The rearrangement uses TRBV19 and TRBJ1-2; D might be TRBD1 (5 bases). This CDR3 comprises 15 residues. Germline V CDR1 and CDR2: LNHDA, SQIVND (reference sequence). The V end lost 7 bases, the J end lost 0 bases, and 15 bases lay between the germline ends. CDR3 amino acids: CASTRDSRANYGYTF. CDR3 bases: TGTGCCAGTACAAGGGACTCCAGAGCTAACTATGGCTACACCTTC.

The rearrangement joins TRBV4-3 to TRBJ2-7; 9 bases are shared with TRBD1. CDR1 is LGHNA and CDR2 is YSLEER in the germline V gene. The CDR3 sequence is 19 residues long. The ends lost 1 base at V and 5 bases at J; junction bases unmatched: 18. The chain's CDR3 is CASSQGAWENRGPSNEQYF. CDR3 coding DNA: TGCGCCAGCAGCCAAGGAGCCTGGGAAAACAGGGGGCCGTCCAACGAGCAGTACTTC.

This clonotype occurred once. This sequence joins TRBV5-1 and TRBJ2-3; D is perhaps TRBD1 (6 bases). V was cut by 4 bases and J by 4 bases, with 16 bases left in between. Germline CDR1 SGHRS, CDR2 YFSETQ. There are 15 residues in the CDR3. Here the CDR3 DNA reads TGCGCCAGCAGCCAGTTACAGGGACAAGCAGATACGCAGTATTTT. Translating gives CASSQLQGQADTQYF.

This chain links TRBV12-3 or TRBV12-4 with TRBJ2-5; 10 nucleotides agree with TRBD1. This CDR3 spans 13 amino acids. With V trimmed by 5 bases and J by 11 bases, 8 bases remained unmatched. This CDR3 is CASSLTGGSGQYF. The CDR3 DNA sequence: TGTGCCAGCAGTCTGACAGGGGGCTCGGGGCAGTACTTC.

This chain's CDR3 is CASSPQGYLQYF. The CDR3 nucleotides read TGTGCCAGCAGCCCTCAGGGCTATCTACAGTACTTC. This chain joins TRBV3-1 and TRBJ2-7; the D gene is possibly TRBD1 (5 bases). CDR3 length equals 12 residues. Looked up from germline, CDR1 is LGHDT and CDR2 is YNNKEL (reference sequence). Trimming stripped 4 bases from V and 10 bases from J, with 14 bases between.

CDR3 nucleotides: TGTGCCAGCAGCCAAGAACTAGCGACCACAGATACGCAGTATTTT. Translation: CASSQELATTDTQYF. The J gene is TRBJ2-3, the V gene TRBV4-2; 7 positions agree with TRBD2. With 0 bases clipped from V and 2 bases from J, the junction kept 2 bases outside the gene matches. CDR3 length equals 15 residues. In germline, CDR1 is LGHNA, CDR2 YNFKEQ.